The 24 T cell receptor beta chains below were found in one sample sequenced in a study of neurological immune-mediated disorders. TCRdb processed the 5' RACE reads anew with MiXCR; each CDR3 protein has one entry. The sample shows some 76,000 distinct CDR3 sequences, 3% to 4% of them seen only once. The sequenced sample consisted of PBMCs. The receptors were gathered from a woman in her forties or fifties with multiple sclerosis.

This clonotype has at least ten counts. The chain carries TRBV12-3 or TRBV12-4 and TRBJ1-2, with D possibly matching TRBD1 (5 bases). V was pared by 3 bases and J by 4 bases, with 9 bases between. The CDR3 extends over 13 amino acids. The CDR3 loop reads CASSFDSSYGYTF. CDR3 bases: TGTGCCAGCAGTTTTGACAGCTCCTATGGCTACACCTTC.

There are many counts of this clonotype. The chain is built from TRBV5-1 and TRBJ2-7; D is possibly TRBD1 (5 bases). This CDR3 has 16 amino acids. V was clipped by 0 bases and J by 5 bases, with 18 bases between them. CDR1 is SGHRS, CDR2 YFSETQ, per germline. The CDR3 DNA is TGCGCCAGCAGCTTGGGAACGGGCAGGGTATTCCACGAGCAGTACTTC. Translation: CASSLGTGRVFHEQYF.

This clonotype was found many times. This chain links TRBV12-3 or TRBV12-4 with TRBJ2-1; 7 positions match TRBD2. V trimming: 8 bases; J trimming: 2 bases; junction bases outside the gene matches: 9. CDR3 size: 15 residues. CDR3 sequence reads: CASRWLAAAYNEQFF. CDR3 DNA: TGTGCCAGCCGGTGGCTAGCGGCCGCCTACAATGAGCAGTTCTTC.

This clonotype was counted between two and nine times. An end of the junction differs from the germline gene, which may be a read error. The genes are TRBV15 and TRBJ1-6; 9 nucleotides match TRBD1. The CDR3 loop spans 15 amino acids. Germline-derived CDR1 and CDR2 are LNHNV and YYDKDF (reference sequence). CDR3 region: CATSRDRTGVSTLNF. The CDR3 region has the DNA TGTGCCACCAGCAGAGATCGGACAGGGGTCTCAACCCTCAACTTT.

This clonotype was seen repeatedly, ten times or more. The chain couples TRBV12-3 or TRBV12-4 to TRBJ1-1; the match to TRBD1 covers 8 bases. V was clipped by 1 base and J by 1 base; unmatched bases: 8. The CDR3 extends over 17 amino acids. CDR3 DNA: TGTGCCAGCAGTTTAGGTTTTGGGGGGACAGGGAACACTGAAGCTTTCTTT. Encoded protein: CASSLGFGGTGNTEAFF.

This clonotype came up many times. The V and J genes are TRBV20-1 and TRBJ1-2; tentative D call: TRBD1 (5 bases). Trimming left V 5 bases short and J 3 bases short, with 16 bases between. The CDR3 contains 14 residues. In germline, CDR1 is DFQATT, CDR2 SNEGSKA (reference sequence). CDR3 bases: TGCAGTGCTGGGGCGGGAGGTGGGGACTATGGCTACACCTTC. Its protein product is CSAGAGGGDYGYTF.

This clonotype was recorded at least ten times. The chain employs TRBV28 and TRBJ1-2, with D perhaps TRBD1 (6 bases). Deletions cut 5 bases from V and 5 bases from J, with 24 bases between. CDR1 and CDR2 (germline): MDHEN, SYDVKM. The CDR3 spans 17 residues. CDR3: CASSRGPTNRRGYGYTF. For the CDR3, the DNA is TGTGCCAGCAGTAGGGGTCCGACCAACCGGAGGGGGTATGGCTACACCTTC.

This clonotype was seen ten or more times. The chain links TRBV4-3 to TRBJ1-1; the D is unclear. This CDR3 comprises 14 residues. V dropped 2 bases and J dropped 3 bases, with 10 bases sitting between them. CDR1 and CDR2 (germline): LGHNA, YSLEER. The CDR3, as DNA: TGCGCCAGCAGCCAAACTCCGGGGTACACTGAAGCTTTCTTT. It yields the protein CASSQTPGYTEAFF.

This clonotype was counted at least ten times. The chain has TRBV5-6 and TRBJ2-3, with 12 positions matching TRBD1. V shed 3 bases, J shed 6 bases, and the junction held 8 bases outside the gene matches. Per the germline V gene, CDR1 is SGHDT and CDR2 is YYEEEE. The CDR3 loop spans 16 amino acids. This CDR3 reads CASSSPGTGGMDTQYF. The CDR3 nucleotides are TGTGCCAGCAGCTCCCCCGGGACAGGGGGCATGGATACGCAGTATTTT.

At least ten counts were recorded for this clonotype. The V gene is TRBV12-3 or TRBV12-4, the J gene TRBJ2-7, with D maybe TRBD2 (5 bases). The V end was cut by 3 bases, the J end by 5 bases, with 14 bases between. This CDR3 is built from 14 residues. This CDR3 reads CASSFLRGNHEQYF. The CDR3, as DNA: TGTGCCAGCAGTTTCCTCCGGGGAAACCACGAGCAGTACTTC.

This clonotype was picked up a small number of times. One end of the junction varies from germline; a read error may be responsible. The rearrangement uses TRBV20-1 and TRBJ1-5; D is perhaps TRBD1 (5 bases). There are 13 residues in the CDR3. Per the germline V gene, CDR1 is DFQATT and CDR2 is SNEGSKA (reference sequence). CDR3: CSAGGARGKTQNF. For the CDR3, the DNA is TGCAGTGCGGGCGGGGCGAGGGGTAAGACCCAGAATTTT.

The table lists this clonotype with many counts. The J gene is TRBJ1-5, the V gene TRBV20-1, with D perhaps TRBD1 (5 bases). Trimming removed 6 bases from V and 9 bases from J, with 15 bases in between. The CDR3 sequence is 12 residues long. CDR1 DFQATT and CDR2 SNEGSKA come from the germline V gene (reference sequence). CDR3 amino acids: CSAQGGVGPQHF. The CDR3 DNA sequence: TGCAGTGCGCAGGGAGGGGTCGGGCCCCAGCATTTT.

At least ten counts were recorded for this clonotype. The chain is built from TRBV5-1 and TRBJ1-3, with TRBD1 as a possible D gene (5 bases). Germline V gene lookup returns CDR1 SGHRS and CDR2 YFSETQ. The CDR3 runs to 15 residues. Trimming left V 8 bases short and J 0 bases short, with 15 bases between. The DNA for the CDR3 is TGCGCCAGTTCGTTGGCCGGGGGCTCTGGAAACACCATATATTTT. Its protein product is CASSLAGGSGNTIYF. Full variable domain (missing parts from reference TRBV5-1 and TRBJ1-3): KAGVTQTPRYLIKTRGQQVTLSCSPISGHRSVSWYQQTPGQGLQFLFEYFSETQRNKGNFPGRFSGRQFSNSRSEMNVSTLELGDSALYLCASSLAGGSGNTIYFGEGSWLTVV.

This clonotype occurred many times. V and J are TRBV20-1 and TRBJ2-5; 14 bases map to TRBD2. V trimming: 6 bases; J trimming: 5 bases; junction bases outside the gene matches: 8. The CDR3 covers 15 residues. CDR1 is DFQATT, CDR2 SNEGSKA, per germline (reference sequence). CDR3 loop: CSAVSTSGGGETQYF. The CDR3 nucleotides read TGCAGTGCCGTGTCGACTAGCGGGGGGGGTGAGACCCAGTACTTC.

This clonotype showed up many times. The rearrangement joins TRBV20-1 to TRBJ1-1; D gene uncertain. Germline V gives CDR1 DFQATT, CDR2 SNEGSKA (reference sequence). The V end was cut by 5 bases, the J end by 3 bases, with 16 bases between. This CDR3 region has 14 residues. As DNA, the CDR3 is TGCAGTGCTCGCCATGGAGCCCCGGACACTGAAGCTTTCTTT. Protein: CSARHGAPDTEAFF.

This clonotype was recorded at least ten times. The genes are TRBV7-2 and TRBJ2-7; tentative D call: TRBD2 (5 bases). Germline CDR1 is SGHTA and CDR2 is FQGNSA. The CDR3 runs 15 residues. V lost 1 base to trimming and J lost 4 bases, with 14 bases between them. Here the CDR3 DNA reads TGTGCCAGCAGCTTAGTTACCAGCGGAGTTTACGAGCAGTACTTC. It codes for CASSLVTSGVYEQYF.

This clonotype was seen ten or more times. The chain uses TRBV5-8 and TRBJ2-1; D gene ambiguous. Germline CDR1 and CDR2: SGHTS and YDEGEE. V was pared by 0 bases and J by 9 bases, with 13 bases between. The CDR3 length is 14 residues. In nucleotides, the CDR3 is TGTGCCAGCAGCTTGGTACTACTGGTGGGTGAGCAGTTCTTC. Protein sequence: CASSLVLLVGEQFF.

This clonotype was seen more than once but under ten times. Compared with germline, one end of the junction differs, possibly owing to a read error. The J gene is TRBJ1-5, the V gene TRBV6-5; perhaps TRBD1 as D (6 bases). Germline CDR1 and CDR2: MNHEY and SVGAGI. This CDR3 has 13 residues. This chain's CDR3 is CASGRGGNKTQNF. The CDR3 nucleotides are TGTGCCTCAGGACGGGGGGGCAATAAGACCCAGAATTTT.

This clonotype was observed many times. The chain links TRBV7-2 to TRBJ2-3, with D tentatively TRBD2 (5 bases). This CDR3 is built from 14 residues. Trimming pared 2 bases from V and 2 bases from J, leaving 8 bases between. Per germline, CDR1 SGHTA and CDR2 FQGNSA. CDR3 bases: TGTGCCAGCAGCTTATACCGGGACACAGATACGCAGTATTTT. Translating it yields CASSLYRDTDTQYF.

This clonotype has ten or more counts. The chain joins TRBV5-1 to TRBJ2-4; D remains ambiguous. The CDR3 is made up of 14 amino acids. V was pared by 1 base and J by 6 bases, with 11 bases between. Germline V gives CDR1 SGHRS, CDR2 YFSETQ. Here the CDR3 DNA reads TGCGCCAGCAGCTTGTCCCAACCAACAAACATTCAGTACTTC. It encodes CASSLSQPTNIQYF.

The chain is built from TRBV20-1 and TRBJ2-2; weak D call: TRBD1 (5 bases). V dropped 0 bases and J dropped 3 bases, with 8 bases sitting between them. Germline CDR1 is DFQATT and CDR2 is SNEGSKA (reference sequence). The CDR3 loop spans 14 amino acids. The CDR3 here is CSARDRVDTGELFF. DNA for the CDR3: TGCAGTGCTAGAGACAGGGTAGACACCGGGGAGCTGTTTTTT.

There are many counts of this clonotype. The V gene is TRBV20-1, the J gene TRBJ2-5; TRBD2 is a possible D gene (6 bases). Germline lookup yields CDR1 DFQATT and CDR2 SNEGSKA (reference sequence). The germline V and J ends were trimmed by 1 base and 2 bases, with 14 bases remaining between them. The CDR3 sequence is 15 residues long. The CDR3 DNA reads TGCAGTGCTAGAGGAAATCTAGCGCATCAAGAGACCCAGTACTTC. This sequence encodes CSARGNLAHQETQYF.

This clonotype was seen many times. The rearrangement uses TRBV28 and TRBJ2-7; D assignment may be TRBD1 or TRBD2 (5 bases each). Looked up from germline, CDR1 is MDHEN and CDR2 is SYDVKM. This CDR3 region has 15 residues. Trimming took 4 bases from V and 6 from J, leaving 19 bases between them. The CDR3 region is CASSSPGMGVAEQYV. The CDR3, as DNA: TGTGCCAGCAGTTCGCCGGGGATGGGGGTCGCCGAGCAGTACGTC.

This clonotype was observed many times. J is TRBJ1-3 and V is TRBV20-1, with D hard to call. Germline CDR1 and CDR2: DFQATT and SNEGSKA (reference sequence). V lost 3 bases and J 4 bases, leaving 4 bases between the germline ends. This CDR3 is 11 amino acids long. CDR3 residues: CSASEGNTIYF. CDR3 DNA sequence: TGCAGTGCTAGTGAAGGAAACACCATATATTTT.